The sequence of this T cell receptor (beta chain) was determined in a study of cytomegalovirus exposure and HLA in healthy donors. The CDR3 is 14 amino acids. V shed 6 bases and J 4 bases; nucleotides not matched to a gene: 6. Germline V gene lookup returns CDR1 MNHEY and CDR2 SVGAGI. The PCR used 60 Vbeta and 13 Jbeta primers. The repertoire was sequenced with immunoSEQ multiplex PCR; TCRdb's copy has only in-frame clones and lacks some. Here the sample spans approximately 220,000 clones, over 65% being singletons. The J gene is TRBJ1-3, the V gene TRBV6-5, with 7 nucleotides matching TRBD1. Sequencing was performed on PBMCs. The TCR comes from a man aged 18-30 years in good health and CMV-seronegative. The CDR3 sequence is CASSRQGSGNTIYF. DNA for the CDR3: TGTGCCAGCAGCCGACAGGGTTCCGGAAACACCATATATTTT.